This T cell receptor (beta chain) comes out of a study of beta chain features in type 1 diabetes. Over 95% purity was reached by all sorted populations. The trim removed 2 bases at V and 4 bases at J, leaving 2 bases unmatched. Per germline, CDR1 LGHNA and CDR2 YSLEER. The CDR3 is 14 amino acids. Expressed TCRB transcripts were sequenced because the isolated RNA had all been reverse transcribed beforehand. Libraries were prepared by immunoSEQ multiplex PCR; TCRdb keeps only in-frame clonotypes and omits some of them. The sample has some 410,000 clones, over 10% seen once. The table lists this clone with a few counts.

Sample: naive CD4+ T cells from blood. This chain joins TRBV4-3 and TRBJ1-2; 9 bases are shared with TRBD1. This TCR derives from a young woman in good health. The CDR3 nucleotides read TGCGCCAGCAGCCAAACAGGGGGCAGCTATGGCTACACCTTC. It encodes CASSQTGGSYGYTF.